This TCR beta chain appears in the sequencing data of a study of blood T cell repertoires in COVID-19. The repertoire was sequenced with immunoSEQ multiplex PCR; TCRdb's copy has only in-frame clones and lacks some. Of 150,000 to 180,000 clones listed, 60% to 85% are singletons. This clone was found a few times. Germline V gene data show CDR1 as SGHRS and CDR2 as YFSETQ. Trimming took 4 bases from V and 0 from J; bases not matched to a gene: 18. The CDR3 is 19 amino acids. The clonotype was recovered from a man older than 75 with acute or convalescent COVID-19. J is TRBJ1-2 and V is TRBV5-1; 7 bases agree with TRBD1. The sequencing input was peripheral blood. CDR3: CASSPEIRGRLAPNYGYTF. The CDR3, as DNA: TGCGCCAGCAGCCCCGAAATAAGGGGGCGACTTGCCCCTAACTATGGCTACACCTTC.